This T cell receptor (beta chain) was captured by sequencing in a study of shared clonotypes between healthy human individuals. The authors sequenced unsorted PBMC DNA on ten immunoSEQ deep assay plates. Sequencing used immunoSEQ multiplex PCR; TCRdb keeps in-frame clones, though not all of them. The data contain fewer than 500,000 clones, almost 80% of them singletons. Germline CDR1 and CDR2: KGHSH and LQKENI. V shed 5 bases and J 6 bases; nucleotides not matched to a gene: 5. The CDR3 has 15 amino acids. The TCR originated in a woman aged 40 to 50 in good health. Some clones in this sample may be carry-over from other donors' samples. The specimen sequenced was PBMCs. The V and J genes are TRBV18 and TRBJ2-3, with 13 bases aligning to TRBD2. CDR3 sequence: CASSTTSGRVDTQYF. The CDR3 nucleotides are TGTGCCAGCTCAACTACTAGCGGGAGGGTCGATACGCAGTATTTT.